A single TCR beta chain is shown here with its context. Assay used: immunoSEQ multiplex PCR; TCRdb lists only in-frame clones, some missing. The sample has approximately 240,000 clones, approximately 79% seen once. The germline CDR1 and CDR2 sequences are WSHSY and SAAADI. The CDR3 covers 14 residues. V was trimmed by 7 bases and J by 2 bases, leaving 9 bases between them. The sample belongs to a study of blood T cell repertoires in COVID-19. This receptor was identified in a woman aged 35 to 49 with active or convalescent COVID-19. Input material: peripheral blood. This chain links TRBV10-2 with TRBJ1-6; D remains unclear. The CDR3 is CASTEDTYNSPLHF. The CDR3 region has the DNA TGCGCCAGCACGGAAGACACCTATAATTCACCCCTCCACTTT.